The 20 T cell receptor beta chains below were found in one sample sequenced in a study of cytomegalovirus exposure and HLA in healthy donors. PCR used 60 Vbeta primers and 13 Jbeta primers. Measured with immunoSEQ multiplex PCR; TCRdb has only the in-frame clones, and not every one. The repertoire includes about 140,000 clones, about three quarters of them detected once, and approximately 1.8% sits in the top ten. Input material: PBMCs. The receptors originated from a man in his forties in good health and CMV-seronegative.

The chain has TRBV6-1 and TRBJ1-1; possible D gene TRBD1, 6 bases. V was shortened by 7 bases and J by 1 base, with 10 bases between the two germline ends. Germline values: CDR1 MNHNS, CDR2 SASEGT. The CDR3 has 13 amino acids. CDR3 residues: CASIDRPNTEAFF. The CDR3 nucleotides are TGTGCCAGCATAGACAGGCCGAACACTGAAGCTTTCTTT.

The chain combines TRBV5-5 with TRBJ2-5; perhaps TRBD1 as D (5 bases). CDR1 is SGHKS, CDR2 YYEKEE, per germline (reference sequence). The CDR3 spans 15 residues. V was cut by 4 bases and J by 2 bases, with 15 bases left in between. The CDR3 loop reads CASSPVRATQETQYF. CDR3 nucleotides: TGTGCCAGCAGCCCAGTCAGGGCTACTCAAGAGACCCAGTACTTC.

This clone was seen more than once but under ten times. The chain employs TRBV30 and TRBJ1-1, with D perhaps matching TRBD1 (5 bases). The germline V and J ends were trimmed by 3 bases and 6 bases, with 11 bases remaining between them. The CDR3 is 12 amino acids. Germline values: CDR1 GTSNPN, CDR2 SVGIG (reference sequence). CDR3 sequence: CAWSRGHPEAFF. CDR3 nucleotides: TGTGCCTGGAGCCGTGGACATCCTGAAGCTTTCTTT.

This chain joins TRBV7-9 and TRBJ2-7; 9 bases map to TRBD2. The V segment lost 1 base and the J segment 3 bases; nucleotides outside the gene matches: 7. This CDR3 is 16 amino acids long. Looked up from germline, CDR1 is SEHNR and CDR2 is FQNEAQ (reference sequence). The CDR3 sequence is CASSLGPSGTLYEQYF. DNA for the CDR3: TGTGCCAGCAGCTTAGGGCCTAGCGGGACCCTCTACGAGCAGTACTTC.

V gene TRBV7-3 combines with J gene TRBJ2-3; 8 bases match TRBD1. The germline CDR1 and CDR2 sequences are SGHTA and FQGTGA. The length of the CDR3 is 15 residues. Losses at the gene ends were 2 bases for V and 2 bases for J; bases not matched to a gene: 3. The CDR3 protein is CASSLQTGDTDTQYF. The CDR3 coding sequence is TGTGCCAGCAGCTTACAGACAGGGGACACAGATACGCAGTATTTT.

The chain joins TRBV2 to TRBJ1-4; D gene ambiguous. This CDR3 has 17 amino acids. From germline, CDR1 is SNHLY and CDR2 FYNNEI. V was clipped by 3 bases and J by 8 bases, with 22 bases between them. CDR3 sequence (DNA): TGTGCCAGCAGTGAGCCAGGTGGAAGAGACGCGCGCGAAAAACTGTTTTTT. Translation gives CASSEPGGRDAREKLFF.

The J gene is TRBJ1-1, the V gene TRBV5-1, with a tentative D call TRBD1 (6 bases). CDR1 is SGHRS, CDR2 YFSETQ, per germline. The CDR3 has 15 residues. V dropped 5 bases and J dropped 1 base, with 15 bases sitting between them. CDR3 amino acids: CASRPGHQQNTEAFF. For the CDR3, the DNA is TGCGCCAGCAGACCGGGACACCAACAGAACACTGAAGCTTTCTTT. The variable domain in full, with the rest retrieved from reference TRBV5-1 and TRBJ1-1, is KAGVTQTPRYLIKTRGQQVTLSCSPISGHRSVSWYQQTPGQGLQFLFEYFSETQRNKGNFPGRFSGRQFSNSRSEMNVSTLELGDSALYLCASRPGHQQNTEAFFGQGTRLTVV.

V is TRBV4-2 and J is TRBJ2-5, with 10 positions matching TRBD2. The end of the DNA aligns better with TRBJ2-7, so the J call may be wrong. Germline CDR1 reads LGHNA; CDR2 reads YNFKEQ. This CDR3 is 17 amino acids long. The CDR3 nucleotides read TGTGCCAGCAGCCAAGGGGCTAGCGGGAGTCGAACCTACGAGCAGTACTTC. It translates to CASSQGASGSRTYEQYF.

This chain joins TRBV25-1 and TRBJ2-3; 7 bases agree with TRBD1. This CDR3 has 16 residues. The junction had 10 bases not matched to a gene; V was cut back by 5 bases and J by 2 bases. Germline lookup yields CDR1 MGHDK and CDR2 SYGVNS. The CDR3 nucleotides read TGTGCCAGCAGTTCCCAACGACAGGGTTTCACAGATACGCAGTATTTT. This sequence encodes CASSSQRQGFTDTQYF.

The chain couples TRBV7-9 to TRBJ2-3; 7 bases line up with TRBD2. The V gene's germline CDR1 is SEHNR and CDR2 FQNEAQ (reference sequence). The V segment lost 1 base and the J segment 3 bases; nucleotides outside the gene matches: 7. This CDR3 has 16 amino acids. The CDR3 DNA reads TGTGCCAGCAGCTTAGGGACTAGTTCATCTACAGATACGCAGTATTTT. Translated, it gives CASSLGTSSSTDTQYF.

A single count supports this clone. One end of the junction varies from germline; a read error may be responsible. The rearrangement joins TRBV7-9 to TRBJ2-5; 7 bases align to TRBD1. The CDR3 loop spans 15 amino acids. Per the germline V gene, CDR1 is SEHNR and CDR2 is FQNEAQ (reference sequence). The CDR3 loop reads CASSPILTGQEAQYF. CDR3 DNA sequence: TGTGCCAGCAGCCCAATCCTGACAGGGCAAGAGGCCCAGTACTTC.

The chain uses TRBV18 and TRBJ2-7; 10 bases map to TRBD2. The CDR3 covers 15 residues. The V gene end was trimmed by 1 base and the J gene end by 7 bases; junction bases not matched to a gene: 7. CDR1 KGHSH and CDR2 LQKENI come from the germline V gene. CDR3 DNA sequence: TGTGCCAGCTCACCACGGCTAGCGGGAGAGGGTGAGCAGTACTTC. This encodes CASSPRLAGEGEQYF. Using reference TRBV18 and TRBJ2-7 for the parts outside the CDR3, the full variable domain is NAGVMQNPRHLVRRRGQEARLRCSPMKGHSHVYWYRQLPEEGLKFMVYLQKENIIDESGMPKERFSAEFPKEGPSILRIQQVVRGDSAAYFCASSPRLAGEGEQYFGPGTRLTVT.

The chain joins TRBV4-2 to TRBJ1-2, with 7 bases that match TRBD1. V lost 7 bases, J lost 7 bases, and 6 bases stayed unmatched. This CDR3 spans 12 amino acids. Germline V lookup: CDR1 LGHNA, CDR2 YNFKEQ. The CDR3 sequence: CASTFDRAGYTF. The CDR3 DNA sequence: TGTGCCAGCACCTTCGACAGGGCTGGCTACACCTTC.

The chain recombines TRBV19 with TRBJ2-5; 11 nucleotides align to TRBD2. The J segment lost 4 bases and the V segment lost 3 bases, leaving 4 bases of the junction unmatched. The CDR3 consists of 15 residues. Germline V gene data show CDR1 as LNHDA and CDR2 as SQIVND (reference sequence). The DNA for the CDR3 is TGTGCCAGTAGTATGGCCGGACTAGCGGGAGAGACCCAGTACTTC. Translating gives CASSMAGLAGETQYF.

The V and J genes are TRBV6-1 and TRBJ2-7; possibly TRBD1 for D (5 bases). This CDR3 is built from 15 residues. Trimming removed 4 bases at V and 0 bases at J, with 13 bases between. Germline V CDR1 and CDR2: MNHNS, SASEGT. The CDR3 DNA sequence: TGTGCCAGCAGTGCCCTGGGGCAGGCCTCCTACGAGCAGTACTTC. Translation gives CASSALGQASYEQYF.

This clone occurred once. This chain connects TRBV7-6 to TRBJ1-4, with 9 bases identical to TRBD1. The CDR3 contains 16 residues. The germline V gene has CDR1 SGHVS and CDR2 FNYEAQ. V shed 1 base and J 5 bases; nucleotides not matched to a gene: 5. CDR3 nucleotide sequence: TGTGCCAGCAGCTTAGGGCAGACAGGGGGAAATGAAAAACTGTTTTTT. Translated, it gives CASSLGQTGGNEKLFF.

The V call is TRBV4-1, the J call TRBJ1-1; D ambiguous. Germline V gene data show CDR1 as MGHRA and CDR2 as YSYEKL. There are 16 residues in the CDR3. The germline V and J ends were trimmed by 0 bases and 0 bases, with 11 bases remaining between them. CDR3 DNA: TGCGCCAGCAGCCAAGACCCCGGGTCCATGAACACTGAAGCTTTCTTT. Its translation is CASSQDPGSMNTEAFF.

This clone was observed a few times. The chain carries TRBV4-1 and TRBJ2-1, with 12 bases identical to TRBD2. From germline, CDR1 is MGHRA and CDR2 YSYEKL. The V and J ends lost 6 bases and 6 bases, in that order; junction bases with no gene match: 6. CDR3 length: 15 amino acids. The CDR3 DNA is TGCGCCAGCAGGCAGACTAGCGGGAGCTTCAATGAGCAGTTCTTC. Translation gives CASRQTSGSFNEQFF.

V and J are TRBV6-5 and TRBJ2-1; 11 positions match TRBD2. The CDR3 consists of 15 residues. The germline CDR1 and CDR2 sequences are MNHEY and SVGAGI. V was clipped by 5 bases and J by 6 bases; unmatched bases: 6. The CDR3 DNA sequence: TGTGCCAGCAGTCGGCTTAGCGGGGGGGCCAATGAGCAGTTCTTC. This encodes CASSRLSGGANEQFF.

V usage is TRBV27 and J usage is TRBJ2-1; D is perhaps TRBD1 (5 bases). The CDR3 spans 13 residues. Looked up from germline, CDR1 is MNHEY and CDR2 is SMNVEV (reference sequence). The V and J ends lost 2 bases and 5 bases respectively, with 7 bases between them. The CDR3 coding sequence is TGTGCCAGCAGTTTAATCAGGGACAATGAGCAGTTCTTC. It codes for CASSLIRDNEQFF.